These 13 T cell receptor beta chains were sequenced from one sample in a study of identical twins. MiXCR, run by TCRdb on the 5' RACE reads, gives a single entry per CDR3 protein. The sample contains hundreds of thousands of distinct CDR3 sequences, about 9.4% of which appear only once. The sample also formed part of further work on yellow fever vaccine responses in identical twins.

The sample comprised PBMCs. Receptors were obtained from a woman under 30 in good health.

The chain employs TRBV20-1 and TRBJ2-3; possible D gene TRBD2, 5 bases. The V gene's germline CDR1 is DFQATT and CDR2 SNEGSKA (reference sequence). CDR3 length: 13 amino acids. The V and J ends lost 3 bases and 9 bases respectively, with 16 bases between them. In DNA form, the CDR3 reads TGCAGTGCTAGTACTTCGCGGGCCACGACGCAGTATTTT. Protein sequence: CSASTSRATTQYF.

The V gene is TRBV20-1, the J gene TRBJ2-4; 7 nucleotides line up with TRBD1. The germline V gene encodes CDR1 DFQATT and CDR2 SNEGSKA (reference sequence). The CDR3 runs 13 residues. The junction had 5 bases not matched to a gene; V was cut back by 5 bases and J by 4 bases. The CDR3 protein is CSAGTAEKNIQYF. CDR3 nucleotides: TGCAGTGCTGGGACAGCAGAAAAAAACATTCAGTACTTC.

The sample holds many counts of this clonotype. The chain has TRBV29-1 and TRBJ2-3; D is ambiguous. V lost 8 bases to trimming and J lost 2 bases, with 11 bases between them. This CDR3 has 12 amino acids. Germline V gives CDR1 SQVTM, CDR2 ANQGSEA. CDR3 bases: TGCAGCCATATCATGGTCACAGATACGCAGTATTTT. This encodes CSHIMVTDTQYF.

This clonotype was seen many times. The chain joins TRBV15 to TRBJ1-2; maybe TRBD1 (5 bases). The CDR3 is 16 amino acids. Germline V gives CDR1 LNHNV, CDR2 YYDKDF (reference sequence). Between the trimmed V and J ends, which lost 1 base and 3 bases, there was a span of 15 bases. The CDR3 bases are TGTGCCACCAGCAGAGGGATCAGGGTATCGGACTATGGCTACACCTTC. It is translated as CATSRGIRVSDYGYTF.

This clonotype appeared a few times. The V and J genes are TRBV4-3 and TRBJ2-7; no firm D call. This CDR3 has 14 amino acids. Germline-derived CDR1 and CDR2 are LGHNA and YSLEER. Deletions cut 1 base from V and 3 bases from J, with 10 bases between. CDR3 protein: CASSQVIEDYEQYF. In DNA, the CDR3 is TGCGCCAGCAGCCAAGTAATTGAGGACTACGAGCAGTACTTC.

This clonotype was recorded at least ten times. This chain connects TRBV5-1 to TRBJ1-2; 7 bases align to TRBD1. Trimming cost V 5 bases and J 4 bases; bases outside gene matches: 8. This CDR3 comprises 14 residues. Germline V gives CDR1 SGHRS, CDR2 YFSETQ. CDR3 amino acids: CASRSLQGGYGYTF. The CDR3 nucleotides read TGCGCCAGCAGATCGTTGCAGGGGGGCTATGGCTACACCTTC.

The table lists this clonotype with many counts. The chain carries TRBV12-3 or TRBV12-4 and TRBJ1-5, with D maybe TRBD1 (6 bases). CDR3 length equals 14 residues. The V end was cut by 5 bases, the J end by 6 bases, with 14 bases between. In DNA, the CDR3 is TGTGCCAGCAGTAGGGGGGGATCGGGTCAGCCCCAGCATTTT. Protein sequence: CASSRGGSGQPQHF.

This clonotype was found a few times. The gene calls are TRBV28 and TRBJ2-7, with 7 bases lining up with TRBD2. V was clipped by 5 bases and J by 0 bases; unmatched bases: 10. The CDR3 sequence is 16 residues long. Germline assignment: CDR1 MDHEN and CDR2 SYDVKM. The CDR3 DNA reads TGTGCCAGCAGTCCCGCGACGGGAGGCCTCTCCTACGAGCAGTACTTC. Translation gives CASSPATGGLSYEQYF.

This chain connects TRBV6-1 to TRBJ2-1; D ambiguous. V was cut by 7 bases and J by 6 bases, with 13 bases left in between. The CDR3 totals 13 residues. Per germline, CDR1 MNHNS and CDR2 SASEGT. CDR3 DNA sequence: TGTGCCAGCACCCGAGGTACTGGCAATGAGCAGTTCTTC. It translates to CASTRGTGNEQFF.

The table lists this clonotype with many counts. This chain joins TRBV30 and TRBJ2-1; D perhaps matches TRBD2 (6 bases). CDR1 is GTSNPN and CDR2 is SVGIG in the germline V gene (reference sequence). The CDR3 loop spans 14 amino acids. V lost 0 bases and J 9 bases, leaving 15 bases between the germline ends. CDR3 nucleotide sequence: TGTGCCTGGAGTGTAGGGCTAGCGCGGGCTGAGCAGTTCTTC. This translates into CAWSVGLARAEQFF.

This clonotype was recorded a few times. The J gene is TRBJ2-1, the V gene TRBV6-5; D might be TRBD2 (5 bases). The CDR3 has 17 amino acids. Trimming took off 0 bases at V and 4 bases at J, with 16 bases between the two ends. Germline lookup yields CDR1 MNHEY and CDR2 SVGAGI. The CDR3 is CASSYSAPGRGYNEQFF. DNA for the CDR3: TGTGCCAGCAGTTACTCGGCCCCGGGGAGAGGATACAATGAGCAGTTCTTC.

J is TRBJ2-7 and V is TRBV27, with 11 nucleotides matching TRBD1. CDR3 length: 15 amino acids. CDR1 and CDR2 (germline): MNHEY, SMNVEV (reference sequence). V was clipped by 5 bases and J by 4 bases; unmatched bases: 7. The CDR3 spells CASSPGQGARYEQYF. In nucleotides, the CDR3 is TGTGCCAGCAGTCCCGGACAGGGGGCAAGGTACGAGCAGTACTTC.

This clonotype was recorded many times. The chain links TRBV4-2 to TRBJ2-1; 9 bases are a match to TRBD2. The CDR3 spans 16 residues. The trim removed 3 bases at V and 8 bases at J, leaving 11 bases unmatched. The germline V gene has CDR1 LGHNA and CDR2 YNFKEQ. The chain's CDR3 is CASSHLAGGPMDEQFF. The CDR3 DNA is TGTGCCAGCAGCCACTTGGCGGGAGGGCCTATGGATGAGCAGTTCTTC.